This TCR beta chain appears in the sequencing data of a study of blood T cells in healthy people across ages. For the second PCR, which ran for 7 to 11 cycles, a sample-barcoded 5' primer and a J-beta primer mix were used. MiXCR was run by TCRdb on the 5' RACE reads, yielding one entry per CDR3 protein. The sample yields about 1,400,000 distinct CDR3 sequences, 42% seen once. Germline lookup yields CDR1 DFQATT and CDR2 SNEGSKA (reference sequence). The CDR3 is 14 amino acids. There were healthy Caucasian individuals from Russia, aged 6 to 90, serving as donors. Sequenced sample: blood. This chain links TRBV20-1 with TRBJ1-2, with D perhaps matching TRBD1 (6 bases). This clonotype originated in a woman aged 18-29 years in good health. The CDR3 DNA sequence: TGCAGGGTTTTAGGACAGACTGAAAACTATGGCTACACCTTC. This sequence encodes CRVLGQTENYGYTF.